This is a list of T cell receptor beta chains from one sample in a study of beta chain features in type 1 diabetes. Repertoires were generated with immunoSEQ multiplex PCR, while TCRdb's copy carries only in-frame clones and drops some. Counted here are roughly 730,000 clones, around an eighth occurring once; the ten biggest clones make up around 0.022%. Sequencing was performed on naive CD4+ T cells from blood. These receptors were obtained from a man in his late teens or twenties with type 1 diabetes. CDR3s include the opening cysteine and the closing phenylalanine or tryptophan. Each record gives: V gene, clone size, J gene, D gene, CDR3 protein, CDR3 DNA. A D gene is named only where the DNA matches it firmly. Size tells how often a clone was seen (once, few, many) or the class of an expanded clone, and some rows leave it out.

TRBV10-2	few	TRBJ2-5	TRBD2	CASSSSGGQETQYF	TGCGCCAGCAGTTCTAGCGGGGGCCAAGAGACCCAGTACTTC
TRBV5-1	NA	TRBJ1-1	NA	CASALQGSSSEAFF	TGCGCCAGCGCCCTCCAGGGAAGTTCGTCCGAAGCTTTCTTT
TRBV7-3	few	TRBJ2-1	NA	CASSSGSSYNEQFF	TGTGCCAGCAGCTCCGGCAGCTCCTACAATGAGCAGTTCTTC
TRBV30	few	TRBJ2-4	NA	CAWSVGLAKNIQYF	TGTGCCTGGAGTGTGGGCTTAGCCAAAAACATTCAGTACTTC
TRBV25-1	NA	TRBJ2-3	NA	CASSGRGPSGADTQYF	TGTGCCAGCAGTGGCAGGGGACCGTCTGGTGCAGATACGCAGTATTTT
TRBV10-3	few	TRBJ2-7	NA	CAISPSYEQYF	TGTGCCATCAGTCCCTCCTACGAGCAGTACTTC
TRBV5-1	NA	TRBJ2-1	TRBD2	CASSLTSGVSYNEQFF	TGCGCCAGCAGCCTAACTAGCGGGGTCTCCTACAATGAGCAGTTCTTC
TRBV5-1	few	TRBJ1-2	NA	CASSTAGAGYGYTF	TGCGCCAGCAGCACCGCGGGGGCTGGCTATGGCTACACCTTC
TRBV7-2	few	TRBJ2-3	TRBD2	CASSLAGTSDTSTDTQYF	TGTGCCAGCAGCTTAGCCGGGACTAGCGATACTAGCACAGATACGCAGTATTTT
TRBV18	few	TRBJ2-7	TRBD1	CASSPIPSSGQGYEQYF	TGTGCCAGCTCACCAATTCCTTCGAGTGGACAGGGGTACGAGCAGTACTTC
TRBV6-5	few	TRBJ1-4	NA	CASRQGEKLFF	TGTGCCAGCAGGCAGGGAGAGAAACTGTTTTTT
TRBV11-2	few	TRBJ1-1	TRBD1	CASTPGDRGALTKAFF	TGTGCCAGCACCCCCGGGGACAGAGGAGCCCTGACTAAAGCTTTCTTT
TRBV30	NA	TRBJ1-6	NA	CAWRARDSPLHF	TGTGCCTGGAGGGCCAGGGATTCACCCCTCCACTTT
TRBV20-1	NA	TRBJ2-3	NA	CSASRGNTQYF	TGCAGTGCTAGTCGAGGGAATACGCAGTATTTT
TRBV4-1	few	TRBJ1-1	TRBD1	CASSQLPGQPAWTEAFF	TGCGCCAGCAGCCAGCTACCGGGACAGCCCGCGTGGACTGAAGCTTTCTTT
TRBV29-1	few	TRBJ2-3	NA	CSVEARQGTDTQYF	TGCAGCGTTGAGGCGCGTCAGGGCACAGATACGCAGTATTTT
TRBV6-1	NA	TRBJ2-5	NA	CASSVGVGETQYF	TGTGCCAGCAGTGTCGGGGTTGGCGAGACCCAGTACTTC
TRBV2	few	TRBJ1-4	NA	CASSEALPGEKLFF	TGTGCCAGCAGTGAGGCACTCCCTGGTGAAAAACTGTTTTTT
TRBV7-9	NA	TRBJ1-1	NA	CASSRTENTEAFF	TGTGCCAGCAGCCGGACAGAAAACACTGAAGCTTTCTTT
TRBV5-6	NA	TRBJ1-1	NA	CASSLVGVGTEAFF	TGTGCCAGCAGCTTGGTAGGGGTCGGGACTGAAGCTTTCTTT
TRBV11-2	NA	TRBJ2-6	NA	CASRTLSGANVLTF	TGTGCCAGCAGGACCTTATCTGGGGCCAACGTCCTGACTTTC
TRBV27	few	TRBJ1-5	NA	CASRPRSQPQHF	TGTGCCAGCAGACCCAGGAGTCAGCCCCAGCATTTT
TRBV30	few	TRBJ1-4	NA	CAWSATDSENEKLFF	TGTGCCTGGAGTGCCACGGACAGCGAAAATGAAAAACTGTTTTTT
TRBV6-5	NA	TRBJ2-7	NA	CASSERYEQYF	TGTGCCAGCAGTGAGCGCTACGAGCAGTACTTC
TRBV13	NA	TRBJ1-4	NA	CASSAGHEKLFF	TGTGCCAGCAGCGCGGGCCATGAAAAACTGTTTTTT
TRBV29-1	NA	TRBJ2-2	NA	CSVEISGTNTGELFF	TGCAGCGTTGAAATATCGGGGACTAACACCGGGGAGCTGTTTTTT
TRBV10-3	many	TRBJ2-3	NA	CAIRSTDTQYF	TGTGCCATCAGGAGCACAGATACGCAGTATTTT
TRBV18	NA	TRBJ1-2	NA	CASSPGSDYGYTF	TGTGCCAGCTCACCGGGCAGCGATTATGGCTACACCTTC